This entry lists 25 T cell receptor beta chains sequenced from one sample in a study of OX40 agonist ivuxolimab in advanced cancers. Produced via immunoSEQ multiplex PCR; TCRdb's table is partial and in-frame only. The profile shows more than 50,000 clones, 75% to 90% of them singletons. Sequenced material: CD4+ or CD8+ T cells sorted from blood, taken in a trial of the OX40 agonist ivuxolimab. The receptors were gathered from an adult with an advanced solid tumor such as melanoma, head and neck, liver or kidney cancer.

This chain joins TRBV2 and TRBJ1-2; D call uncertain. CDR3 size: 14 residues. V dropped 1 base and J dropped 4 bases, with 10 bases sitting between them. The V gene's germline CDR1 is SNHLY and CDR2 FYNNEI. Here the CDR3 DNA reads TGTGCCAGCAGTGAAGAACGGGCGGGCTATGGCTACACCTTC. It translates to CASSEERAGYGYTF.

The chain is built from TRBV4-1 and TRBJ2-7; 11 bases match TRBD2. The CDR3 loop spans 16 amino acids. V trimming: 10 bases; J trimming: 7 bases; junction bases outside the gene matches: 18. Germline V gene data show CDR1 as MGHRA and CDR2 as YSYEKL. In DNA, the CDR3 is TGCGCCACCAAGACCCCCAATAGCGGGGGGGCGGATGAGCAGTACTTC. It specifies CATKTPNSGGADEQYF.

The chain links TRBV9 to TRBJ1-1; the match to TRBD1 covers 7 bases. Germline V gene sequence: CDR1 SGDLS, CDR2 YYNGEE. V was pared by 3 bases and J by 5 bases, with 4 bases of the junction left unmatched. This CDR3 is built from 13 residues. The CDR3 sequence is CASSETGITEAFF. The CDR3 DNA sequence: TGTGCCAGCAGCGAGACAGGGATAACTGAAGCTTTCTTT.

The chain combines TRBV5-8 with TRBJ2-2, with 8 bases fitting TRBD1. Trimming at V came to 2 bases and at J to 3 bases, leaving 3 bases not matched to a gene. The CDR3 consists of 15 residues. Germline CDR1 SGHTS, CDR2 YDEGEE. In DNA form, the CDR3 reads TGTGCCAGCAGCTTAGACAGGGGCGACACCGGGGAGCTGTTTTTT. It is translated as CASSLDRGDTGELFF.

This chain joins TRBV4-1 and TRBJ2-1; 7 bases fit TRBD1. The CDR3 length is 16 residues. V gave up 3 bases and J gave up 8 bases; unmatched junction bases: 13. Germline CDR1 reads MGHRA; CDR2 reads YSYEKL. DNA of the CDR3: TGCGCCAGCAGCCACGGTGGCAGGGGGATTTCAGATGAGCAGTTCTTC. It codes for CASSHGGRGISDEQFF.

This CDR3 is CASSLEQRGRSYEQYF. The CDR3 DNA reads TGTGCCAGCAGCTTGGAACAACGGGGGAGGTCCTACGAGCAGTACTTC. This rearrangement joins TRBV5-6 to TRBJ2-7; TRBD2 might be the D (6 bases). The CDR3 runs 16 residues. Germline V gene data show CDR1 as SGHDT and CDR2 as YYEEEE. Trimming took 0 bases from V and 1 from J, leaving 14 bases between them.

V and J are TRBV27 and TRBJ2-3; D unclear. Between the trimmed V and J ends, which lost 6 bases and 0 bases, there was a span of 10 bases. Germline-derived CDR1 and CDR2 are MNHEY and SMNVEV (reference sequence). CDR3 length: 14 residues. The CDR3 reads CASRMLRSTDTQYF. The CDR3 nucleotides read TGTGCCAGCAGGATGTTAAGAAGCACAGATACGCAGTATTTT.

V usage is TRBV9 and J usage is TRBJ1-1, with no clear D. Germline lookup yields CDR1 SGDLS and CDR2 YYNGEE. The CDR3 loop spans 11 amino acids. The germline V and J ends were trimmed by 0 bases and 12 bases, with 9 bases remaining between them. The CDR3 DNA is TGTGCCAGCAGCGTAGGGTCGACACCTTTCTTT. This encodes CASSVGSTPFF.

This chain's CDR3 is CASRVGGGADIQYF. CDR3 nucleotides: TGTGCCAGCAGGGTCGGCGGGGGGGCCGACATTCAGTACTTC. The rearrangement joins TRBV5-4 to TRBJ2-4; 9 nucleotides align to TRBD2. The CDR3 spans 14 residues. Germline assignment: CDR1 SGHNT and CDR2 YYREEE (reference sequence). Trimming removed 5 bases from V and 8 bases from J; junction bases left unmatched: 8.

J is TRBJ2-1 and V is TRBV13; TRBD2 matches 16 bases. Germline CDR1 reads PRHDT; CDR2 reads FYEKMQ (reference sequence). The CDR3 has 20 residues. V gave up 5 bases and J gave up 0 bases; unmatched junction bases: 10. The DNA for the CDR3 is TGTGCCAGCAGCCGTACCGGGACTAGCGGGGGGGCACTCTCCTACAATGAGCAGTTCTTC. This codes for CASSRTGTSGGALSYNEQFF.

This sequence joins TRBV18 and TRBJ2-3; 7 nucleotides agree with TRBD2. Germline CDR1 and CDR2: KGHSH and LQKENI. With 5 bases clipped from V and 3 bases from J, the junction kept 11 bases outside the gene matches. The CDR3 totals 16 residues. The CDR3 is CASSAPLADITDTQYF. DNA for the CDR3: TGTGCCAGCTCAGCCCCGCTAGCGGATATTACAGATACGCAGTATTTT.

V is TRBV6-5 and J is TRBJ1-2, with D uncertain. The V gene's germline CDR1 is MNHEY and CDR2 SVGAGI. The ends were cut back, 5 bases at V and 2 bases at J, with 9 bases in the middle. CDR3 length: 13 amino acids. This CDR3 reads CASSLSRNYGYTF. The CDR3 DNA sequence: TGTGCCAGCAGTCTGTCCAGGAACTATGGCTACACCTTC.

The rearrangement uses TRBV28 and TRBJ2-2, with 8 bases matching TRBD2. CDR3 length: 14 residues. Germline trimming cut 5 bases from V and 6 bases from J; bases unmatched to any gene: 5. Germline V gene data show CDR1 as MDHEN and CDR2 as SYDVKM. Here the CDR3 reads CASSNQAGAGELFF. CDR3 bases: TGTGCCAGCAGTAACCAAGCGGGGGCCGGGGAGCTGTTTTTT.

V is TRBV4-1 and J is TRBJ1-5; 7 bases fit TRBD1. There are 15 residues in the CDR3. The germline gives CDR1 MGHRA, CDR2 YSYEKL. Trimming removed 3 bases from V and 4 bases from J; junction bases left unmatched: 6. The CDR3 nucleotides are TGCGCCAGCAGCCAGCGACAGGGTTTGAATCAGCCCCAGCATTTT. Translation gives CASSQRQGLNQPQHF.

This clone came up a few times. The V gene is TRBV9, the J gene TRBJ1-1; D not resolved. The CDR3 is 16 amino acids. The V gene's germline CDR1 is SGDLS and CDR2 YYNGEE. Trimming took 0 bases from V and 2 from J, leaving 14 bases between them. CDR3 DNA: TGTGCCAGCAGCGTAGAGGCAGGCCAGCCAAACACTGAAGCTTTCTTT. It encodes CASSVEAGQPNTEAFF.

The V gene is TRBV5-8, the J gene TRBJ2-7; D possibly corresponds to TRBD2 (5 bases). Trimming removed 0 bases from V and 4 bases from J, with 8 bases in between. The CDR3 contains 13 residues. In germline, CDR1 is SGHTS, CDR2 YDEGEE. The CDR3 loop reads CASSLERLYEQYF. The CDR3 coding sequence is TGTGCCAGCAGCTTGGAGCGGTTGTACGAGCAGTACTTC.

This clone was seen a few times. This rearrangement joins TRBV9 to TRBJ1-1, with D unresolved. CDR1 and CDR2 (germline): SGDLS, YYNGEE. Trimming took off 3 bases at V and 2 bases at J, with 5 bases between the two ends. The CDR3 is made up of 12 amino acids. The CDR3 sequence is CASSGSNTEAFF. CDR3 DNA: TGTGCCAGCAGCGGGAGCAACACTGAAGCTTTCTTT.

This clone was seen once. The CDR3 protein is CASSINMGFSEAFF. For the CDR3, the DNA is TGTGCCAGTAGTATTAATATGGGGTTCTCTGAAGCTTTCTTT. This chain joins TRBV19 and TRBJ1-1; D ambiguous. The V gene's germline CDR1 is LNHDA and CDR2 SQIVND (reference sequence). Trimming pared 3 bases from V and 6 bases from J, leaving 14 bases between. The CDR3 covers 14 residues.

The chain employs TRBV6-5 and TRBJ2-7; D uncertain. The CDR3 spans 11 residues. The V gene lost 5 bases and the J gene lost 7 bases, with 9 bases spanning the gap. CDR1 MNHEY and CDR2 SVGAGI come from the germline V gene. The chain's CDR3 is CASSRTLEQYF. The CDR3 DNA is TGTGCCAGCAGTCGGACCTTAGAGCAGTACTTC.

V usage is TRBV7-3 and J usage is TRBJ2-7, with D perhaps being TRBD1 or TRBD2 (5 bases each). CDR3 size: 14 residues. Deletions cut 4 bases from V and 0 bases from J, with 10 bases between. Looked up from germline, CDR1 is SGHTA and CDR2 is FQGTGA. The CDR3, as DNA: TGTGCCAGCAGCTACTCCGGGGCCTCCTACGAGCAGTACTTC. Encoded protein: CASSYSGASYEQYF.

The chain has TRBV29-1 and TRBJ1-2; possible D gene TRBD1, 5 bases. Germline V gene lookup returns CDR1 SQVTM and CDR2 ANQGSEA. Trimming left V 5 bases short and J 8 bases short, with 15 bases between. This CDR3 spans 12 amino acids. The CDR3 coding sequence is TGCAGCGTTAATCCAGGGTTGGACGGCTACACCTTC. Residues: CSVNPGLDGYTF. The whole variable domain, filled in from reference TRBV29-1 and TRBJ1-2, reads SAVISQKPSRDICQRGTSLTIQCQVDSQVTMMFWYRQQPGQSLTLIATANQGSEATYESGFVIDKFPISRPNLTFSTLTVSNMSPEDSSIYLCSVNPGLDGYTFGSGTRLTVV.

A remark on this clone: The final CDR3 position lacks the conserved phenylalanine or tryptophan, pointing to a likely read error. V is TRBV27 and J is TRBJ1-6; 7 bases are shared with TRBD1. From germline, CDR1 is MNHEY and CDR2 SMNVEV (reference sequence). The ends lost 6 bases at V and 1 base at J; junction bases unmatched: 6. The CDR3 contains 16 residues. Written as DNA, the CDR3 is TGTGCCAGCAGCAATACAGGGGTGTCCTATAATTCACCCCTCCACCTT. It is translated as CASSNTGVSYNSPLHL.

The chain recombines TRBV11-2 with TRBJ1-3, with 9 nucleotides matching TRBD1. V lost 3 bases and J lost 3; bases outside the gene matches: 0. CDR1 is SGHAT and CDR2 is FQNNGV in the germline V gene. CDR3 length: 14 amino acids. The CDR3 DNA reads TGTGCCAGCAGCTTGACAGGGGGTGGAAACACCATATATTTT. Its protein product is CASSLTGGGNTIYF.

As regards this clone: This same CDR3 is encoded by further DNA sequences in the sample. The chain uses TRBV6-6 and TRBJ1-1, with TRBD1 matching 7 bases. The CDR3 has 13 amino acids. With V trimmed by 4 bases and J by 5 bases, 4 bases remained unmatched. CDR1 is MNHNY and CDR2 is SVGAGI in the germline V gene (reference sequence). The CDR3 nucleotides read TGTGCCAGCAGTTCCACAGGGGATACTGAAGCTTTCTTT. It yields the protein CASSSTGDTEAFF.

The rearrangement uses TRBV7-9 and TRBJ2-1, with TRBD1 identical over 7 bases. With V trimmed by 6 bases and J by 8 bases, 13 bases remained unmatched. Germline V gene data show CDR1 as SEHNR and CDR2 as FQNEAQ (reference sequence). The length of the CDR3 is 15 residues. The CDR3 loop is CASRADRFVVDEQFF. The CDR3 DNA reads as TGTGCCAGCAGAGCGGACAGGTTCGTTGTCGATGAGCAGTTCTTC.